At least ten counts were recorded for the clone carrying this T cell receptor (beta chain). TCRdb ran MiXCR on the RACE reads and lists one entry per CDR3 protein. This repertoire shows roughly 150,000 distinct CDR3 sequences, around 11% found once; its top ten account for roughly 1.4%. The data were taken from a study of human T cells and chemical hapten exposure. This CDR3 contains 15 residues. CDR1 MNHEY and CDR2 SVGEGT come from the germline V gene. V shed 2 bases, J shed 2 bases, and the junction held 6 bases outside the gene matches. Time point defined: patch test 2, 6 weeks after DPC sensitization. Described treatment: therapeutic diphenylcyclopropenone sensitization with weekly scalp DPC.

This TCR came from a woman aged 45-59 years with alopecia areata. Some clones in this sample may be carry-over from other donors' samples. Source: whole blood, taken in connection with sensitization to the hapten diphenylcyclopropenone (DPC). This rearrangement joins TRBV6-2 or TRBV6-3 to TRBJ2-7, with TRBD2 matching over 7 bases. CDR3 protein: CASSYGMTSTYEQYF. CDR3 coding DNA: TGTGCCAGCAGTTACGGGATGACTAGCACCTACGAGCAGTACTTC.